These T cell receptor beta chains were read from a single sample in a study of long-term antiretroviral therapy in people with HIV. Measured with immunoSEQ multiplex PCR; TCRdb has only the in-frame clones, and not every one. The repertoire consists of around 13,000 clones, with around 77% occurring once and the leading ten covering 15% to 25%. Here the sequenced sample was unsorted PBMCs, taken 0.5 years before starting antiretroviral therapy. These receptors originate from a woman in her forties with HIV. Each CDR3 is given with its conserved first and last residue. A D gene is named only where the DNA matches it firmly. Size values are once, few and many counts, or a class for expanded clones, and some rows have none.

d_gene: TRBD1
abundance: NA
v_gene: TRBV5-1
j_gene: TRBJ2-3
CDR3aa: CASSLDPQTGTDTQYF
CDR3nt: TGCGCCAGCAGCTTGGATCCCCAGACAGGGACAGATACGCAGTATTTT

d_gene: NA
abundance: NA
v_gene: TRBV10-3
j_gene: TRBJ1-5
CDR3aa: CAISEGGDINQPQHF
CDR3nt: TGTGCCATCAGTGAGGGGGGAGACATCAATCAGCCCCAGCATTTT

d_gene: NA
abundance: few
v_gene: TRBV4-1
j_gene: TRBJ2-7
CDR3aa: CASSQGLLTYEQYF
CDR3nt: TGCGCCAGCAGCCAAGGACTTCTAACCTACGAGCAGTACTTC

d_gene: NA
abundance: NA
v_gene: TRBV29-1
j_gene: TRBJ2-3
CDR3aa: CSVESGWNTDTQYF
CDR3nt: TGCAGCGTTGAAAGCGGGTGGAACACAGATACGCAGTATTTT

d_gene: TRBD2
abundance: once
v_gene: TRBV30
j_gene: TRBJ2-3
CDR3aa: CAWSTGGGADTQYF
CDR3nt: TGTGCCTGGAGTACCGGGGGGGGAGCAGATACGCAGTATTTT

d_gene: TRBD1
abundance: NA
v_gene: TRBV5-3
j_gene: TRBJ2-2
CDR3aa: CARSSYRGPRKSGELFF
CDR3nt: TGTGCCAGAAGTAGTTACAGGGGGCCGAGGAAGTCCGGGGAGCTGTTTTTT

d_gene: NA
abundance: NA
v_gene: TRBV5-1
j_gene: TRBJ2-5
CDR3aa: CASKVHAGPSQETQYF
CDR3nt: TGCGCCAGCAAGGTTCATGCAGGGCCGAGCCAAGAGACCCAGTACTTC

d_gene: NA
abundance: few
v_gene: TRBV6-1
j_gene: TRBJ1-1
CDR3aa: CASALGDGNTEAFF
CDR3nt: TGTGCCAGCGCCTTGGGGGACGGGAACACTGAAGCTTTCTTT

d_gene: NA
abundance: NA
v_gene: TRBV5-1
j_gene: TRBJ1-1
CDR3aa: CASSLGQVNTEAFF
CDR3nt: TGCGCCAGCAGCTTGGGACAGGTGAACACTGAAGCTTTCTTT

d_gene: NA
abundance: NA
v_gene: TRBV20-1
j_gene: TRBJ1-2
CDR3aa: CSARQGNGYTF
CDR3nt: TGCAGTGCTAGGCAGGGGAATGGCTACACCTTC

d_gene: NA
abundance: NA
v_gene: TRBV4-1
j_gene: TRBJ2-1
CDR3aa: CASSPRYGTEQFF
CDR3nt: TGCGCCAGCAGCCCAAGGTACGGGACAGAGCAGTTCTTC

d_gene: NA
abundance: NA
v_gene: TRBV5-4
j_gene: TRBJ1-2
CDR3aa: CASSLAVEGAVGYTF
CDR3nt: TGTGCCAGCAGCCTGGCGGTGGAGGGCGCGGTAGGCTACACCTTC

d_gene: NA
abundance: NA
v_gene: TRBV18
j_gene: TRBJ1-2
CDR3aa: CASSLPAGSGYTF
CDR3nt: TGTGCCAGCTCACTCCCGGCAGGGAGCGGCTACACCTTC

d_gene: NA
abundance: few
v_gene: TRBV5-6
j_gene: TRBJ2-7
CDR3aa: CASSRVRYEQYF
CDR3nt: TGTGCCAGCTCGAGGGTCCGGTACGAGCAGTACTTC

d_gene: NA
abundance: NA
v_gene: TRBV4-3
j_gene: TRBJ1-2
CDR3aa: CASSQTTGGGYTF
CDR3nt: TGCGCCAGCAGCCAAACGACAGGAGGTGGCTACACCTTC

d_gene: NA
abundance: NA
v_gene: TRBV4-2
j_gene: TRBJ2-6
CDR3aa: CASSPVEGSVSGANVLTF
CDR3nt: TGTGCCAGCAGCCCCGTGGAGGGTTCAGTCTCTGGGGCCAACGTCCTGACTTTC

d_gene: NA
abundance: NA
v_gene: TRBV4-1
j_gene: TRBJ2-1
CDR3aa: CASSQDGSGYNEQFF
CDR3nt: TGCGCCAGCAGCCAAGATGGTAGCGGCTACAATGAGCAGTTCTTC

d_gene: NA
abundance: NA
v_gene: TRBV7-2
j_gene: TRBJ1-1
CDR3aa: CASSLEADTEAFF
CDR3nt: TGTGCCAGCAGCTTAGAAGCGGACACTGAAGCTTTCTTT

d_gene: NA
abundance: few
v_gene: TRBV29-1
j_gene: TRBJ1-1
CDR3aa: CSGWGGLLNTEAFF
CDR3nt: TGCAGCGGATGGGGGGGGCTGTTGAACACTGAAGCTTTCTTT

d_gene: NA
abundance: few
v_gene: TRBV7-6
j_gene: TRBJ2-7
CDR3aa: CASTSQPRGPYEQYF
CDR3nt: TGTGCCAGCACCTCTCAGCCCAGGGGCCCCTACGAGCAGTACTTC

d_gene: NA
abundance: NA
v_gene: TRBV13
j_gene: TRBJ1-2
CDR3aa: CASSLGLVWEGYTF
CDR3nt: TGTGCCAGCAGCTTAGGCCTGGTTTGGGAGGGCTACACCTTC

d_gene: NA
abundance: NA
v_gene: TRBV29-1
j_gene: TRBJ2-3
CDR3aa: CSVVSDTQYF
CDR3nt: TGCAGCGTTGTTTCAGATACGCAGTATTTT

d_gene: TRBD1
abundance: NA
v_gene: TRBV27
j_gene: TRBJ2-7
CDR3aa: CASSLVGQGTEQYF
CDR3nt: TGTGCCAGCAGTTTGGTGGGACAGGGGACCGAGCAGTACTTC

d_gene: TRBD2
abundance: NA
v_gene: TRBV4-1
j_gene: TRBJ2-1
CDR3aa: CASSQRGSGSSYNEQFF
CDR3nt: TGCGCCAGCAGCCAAAGGGGGAGCGGGAGCTCCTACAATGAGCAGTTCTTC

d_gene: TRBD1
abundance: few
v_gene: TRBV7-6
j_gene: TRBJ2-5
CDR3aa: CASSLEDRRETQYF
CDR3nt: TGTGCCAGCAGCTTAGAGGACAGGAGGGAGACCCAGTACTTC

d_gene: TRBD1
abundance: NA
v_gene: TRBV6-1
j_gene: TRBJ1-6
CDR3aa: CASSEARFTGQAGNSPLHF
CDR3nt: TGTGCCAGCAGTGAAGCGAGGTTTACCGGACAGGCGGGTAATTCACCCCTCCACTTT

d_gene: NA
abundance: NA
v_gene: TRBV2
j_gene: TRBJ2-2
CDR3aa: CASSGQGGTGELFF
CDR3nt: TGTGCCAGCAGTGGGCAGGGGGGAACCGGGGAGCTGTTTTTT

d_gene: NA
abundance: NA
v_gene: TRBV4-2
j_gene: TRBJ2-3
CDR3aa: CASSQEEVTGPYTQYF
CDR3nt: TGTGCCAGCAGCCAAGAGGAGGTGACGGGGCCCTATACGCAGTATTTT

d_gene: TRBD2
abundance: NA
v_gene: TRBV29-1
j_gene: TRBJ2-3
CDR3aa: CSVQTSGFTDTQYF
CDR3nt: TGCAGCGTTCAGACTAGCGGGTTCACAGATACGCAGTATTTT

d_gene: NA
abundance: NA
v_gene: TRBV15
j_gene: TRBJ2-1
CDR3aa: CATSRDVETYNEQFF
CDR3nt: TGTGCCACCAGCAGAGATGTAGAGACCTACAATGAGCAGTTCTTC

d_gene: TRBD2
abundance: NA
v_gene: TRBV29-1
j_gene: TRBJ2-3
CDR3aa: CSVEFETSLTDTQYF
CDR3nt: TGCAGCGTTGAATTTGAGACTAGCCTCACAGATACGCAGTATTTT

d_gene: TRBD2
abundance: NA
v_gene: TRBV29-1
j_gene: TRBJ2-7
CDR3aa: CSVVLGDTKRLAGGGYEQYF
CDR3nt: TGCAGCGTTGTTCTGGGAGACACAAAACGACTAGCGGGAGGTGGTTACGAGCAGTACTTC

d_gene: TRBD1
abundance: NA
v_gene: TRBV4-3
j_gene: TRBJ1-1
CDR3aa: CASSQGDRVNTEAFF
CDR3nt: TGCGCCAGCAGCCAAGGAGACAGGGTGAACACTGAAGCTTTCTTT

d_gene: NA
abundance: NA
v_gene: TRBV11-2
j_gene: TRBJ1-4
CDR3aa: CASGAGTQNEKLFF
CDR3nt: TGTGCCAGTGGGGCCGGGACTCAAAATGAAAAACTGTTTTTT

d_gene: TRBD1
abundance: NA
v_gene: TRBV7-2
j_gene: TRBJ1-4
CDR3aa: CASSLDPGTGDEKLFF
CDR3nt: TGTGCCAGCAGCCTGGACCCCGGGACAGGTGATGAAAAACTGTTTTTT

d_gene: NA
abundance: NA
v_gene: TRBV18
j_gene: TRBJ2-3
CDR3aa: CASSPTLDGLGYGTDTQYF
CDR3nt: TGTGCCAGCTCACCTACGTTAGACGGATTGGGGTACGGGACAGATACGCAGTATTTT

d_gene: NA
abundance: NA
v_gene: TRBV5-1
j_gene: TRBJ1-4
CDR3aa: CASSLEGGATNEKLFF
CDR3nt: TGCGCCAGCAGCTTGGAAGGGGGGGCTACTAATGAAAAACTGTTTTTT

d_gene: NA
abundance: NA
v_gene: TRBV6-5
j_gene: TRBJ2-2
CDR3aa: CASSSRDFDTGELFF
CDR3nt: TGTGCCAGCAGTTCCCGGGACTTCGACACCGGGGAGCTGTTTTTT

d_gene: TRBD1
abundance: once
v_gene: TRBV19
j_gene: TRBJ1-4
CDR3aa: CASKDRGFATNEKLFF
CDR3nt: TGTGCCAGTAAGGACAGGGGGTTCGCAACTAATGAAAAACTGTTTTTT

d_gene: NA
abundance: NA
v_gene: TRBV29-1
j_gene: TRBJ2-1
CDR3aa: CSVGHLGGNEQFF
CDR3nt: TGCAGCGTTGGACATCTAGGGGGCAATGAGCAGTTCTTC

d_gene: NA
abundance: NA
v_gene: TRBV6-5
j_gene: TRBJ2-7
CDR3aa: CASSYGPGPYEQYF
CDR3nt: TGTGCCAGCAGTTACGGTCCAGGTCCCTACGAGCAGTACTTC

d_gene: NA
abundance: NA
v_gene: TRBV5-4
j_gene: TRBJ2-7
CDR3aa: CASSFGGSSYEQYF
CDR3nt: TGTGCCAGCAGCTTTGGGGGGAGCTCCTACGAGCAGTACTTC

d_gene: TRBD1
abundance: NA
v_gene: TRBV10-2
j_gene: TRBJ1-2
CDR3aa: CASSDSGTANYGYTF
CDR3nt: TGCGCCAGCAGTGACTCCGGGACAGCTAACTATGGCTACACCTTC

d_gene: NA
abundance: NA
v_gene: TRBV6-5
j_gene: TRBJ1-6
CDR3aa: CASRRLNSPLHF
CDR3nt: TGTGCCAGCAGGAGACTTAATTCACCCCTCCACTTT

d_gene: TRBD1
abundance: NA
v_gene: TRBV7-9
j_gene: TRBJ1-2
CDR3aa: CASNTGGASYGYTF
CDR3nt: TGTGCCAGCAACACAGGGGGAGCATCCTATGGCTACACCTTC

d_gene: TRBD1
abundance: NA
v_gene: TRBV29-1
j_gene: TRBJ2-3
CDR3aa: CSVGGSGQGADTQYF
CDR3nt: TGCAGCGTTGGAGGTTCGGGACAGGGGGCCGATACGCAGTATTTT

d_gene: TRBD1
abundance: NA
v_gene: TRBV5-6
j_gene: TRBJ2-7
CDR3aa: CASSSGQSYEQYF
CDR3nt: TGTGCCAGCAGCTCGGGACAGTCCTACGAGCAGTACTTC

d_gene: NA
abundance: NA
v_gene: TRBV7-9
j_gene: TRBJ2-3
CDR3aa: CASSFSRARRTDTQYF
CDR3nt: TGTGCCAGCAGCTTCTCGAGGGCCCGGCGGACAGATACGCAGTATTTT

d_gene: NA
abundance: NA
v_gene: TRBV6-4
j_gene: TRBJ2-5
CDR3aa: CASSQRMEETQYF
CDR3nt: TGTGCCAGCTCCCAGAGGATGGAAGAGACCCAGTACTTC

d_gene: TRBD1
abundance: NA
v_gene: TRBV30
j_gene: TRBJ2-1
CDR3aa: CAWSVQGVGEQFF
CDR3nt: TGTGCCTGGAGTGTACAGGGGGTGGGTGAGCAGTTCTTC

d_gene: NA
abundance: NA
v_gene: TRBV28
j_gene: TRBJ1-5
CDR3aa: CASGLSTGAGSNQPQHF
CDR3nt: TGTGCCAGCGGCCTAAGTACGGGGGCAGGAAGCAATCAGCCCCAGCATTTT

d_gene: TRBD2
abundance: NA
v_gene: TRBV5-1
j_gene: TRBJ2-5
CDR3aa: CASSSGGVAEYQETQYF
CDR3nt: TGCGCCAGCAGCTCCGGGGGGGTAGCGGAGTACCAAGAGACCCAGTACTTC

d_gene: NA
abundance: NA
v_gene: TRBV11-3
j_gene: TRBJ2-7
CDR3aa: CASSYTQTSYEQYF
CDR3nt: TGTGCCAGCAGCTACACACAAACCTCCTACGAGCAGTACTTC

d_gene: NA
abundance: NA
v_gene: TRBV5-1
j_gene: TRBJ2-1
CDR3aa: CASSLGTRVNEQFF
CDR3nt: TGCGCCAGCAGCTTGGGAACTAGGGTGAATGAGCAGTTCTTC

d_gene: TRBD1
abundance: NA
v_gene: TRBV11-2
j_gene: TRBJ1-2
CDR3aa: CASSLEVGQSRF
CDR3nt: TGTGCCAGCAGCTTAGAGGTGGGACAGTCGCGCTTC

d_gene: TRBD1
abundance: NA
v_gene: TRBV29-1
j_gene: TRBJ2-6
CDR3aa: CSVEDVGTGLFSGANVLTF
CDR3nt: TGCAGCGTTGAAGATGTCGGGACAGGGCTCTTCTCTGGGGCCAACGTCCTGACTTTC

d_gene: TRBD1
abundance: NA
v_gene: TRBV6-6
j_gene: TRBJ1-3
CDR3aa: CASSYDRARGNTIYF
CDR3nt: TGTGCCAGCAGTTATGACAGGGCTAGAGGGAACACCATATATTTT

d_gene: NA
abundance: NA
v_gene: TRBV5-4
j_gene: TRBJ2-7
CDR3aa: CASSFAATSSYEQYF
CDR3nt: TGTGCCAGCAGCTTTGCGGCGACGAGCTCCTACGAGCAGTACTTC

d_gene: TRBD1
abundance: NA
v_gene: TRBV9
j_gene: TRBJ2-1
CDR3aa: CASSVRDRGYNEQFF
CDR3nt: TGTGCCAGCAGCGTACGGGACAGAGGCTACAATGAGCAGTTCTTC